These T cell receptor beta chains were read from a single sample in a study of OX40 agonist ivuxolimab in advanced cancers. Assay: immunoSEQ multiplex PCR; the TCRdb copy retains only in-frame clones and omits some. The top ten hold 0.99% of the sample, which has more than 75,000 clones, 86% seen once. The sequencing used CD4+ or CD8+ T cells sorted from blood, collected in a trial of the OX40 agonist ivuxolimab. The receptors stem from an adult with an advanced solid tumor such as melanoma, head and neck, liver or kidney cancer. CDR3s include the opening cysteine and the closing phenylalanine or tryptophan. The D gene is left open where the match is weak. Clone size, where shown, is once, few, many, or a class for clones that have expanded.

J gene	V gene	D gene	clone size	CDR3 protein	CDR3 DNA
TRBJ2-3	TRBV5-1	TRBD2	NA	CASSLGGLAGDTQYF	TGCGCCAGCAGCTTGGGCGGACTAGCGGGGGATACGCAGTATTTT
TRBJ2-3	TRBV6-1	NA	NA	CASGLGGGTDTQYF	TGTGCCAGCGGTCTTGGGGGCGGCACAGATACGCAGTATTTT
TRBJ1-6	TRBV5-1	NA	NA	CASSDYRSSNSPLHF	TGCGCCAGCAGCGACTACCGATCGTCTAATTCACCCCTCCACTTT
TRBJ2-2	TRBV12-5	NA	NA	CASATGSIMTGELFF	TGTGCTAGTGCAACAGGGAGTATTATGACCGGGGAGCTGTTTTTT
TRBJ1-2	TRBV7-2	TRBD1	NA	CASSHRGPNPNYGYTF	TGTGCCAGCAGCCATAGGGGGCCAAATCCTAACTATGGCTACACCTTC
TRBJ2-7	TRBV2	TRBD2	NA	CASTEGLAVYEQYF	TGTGCCAGCACTGAGGGACTAGCGGTCTACGAGCAGTACTTC
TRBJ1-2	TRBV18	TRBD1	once	CASSSILGQRLYGYTF	TGTGCCAGCTCATCAATTCTGGGACAGCGCCTCTATGGCTACACCTTC
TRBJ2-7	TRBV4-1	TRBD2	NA	CASSQEPGTVGLANAYEQYF	TGCGCCAGCAGCCAAGAGCCAGGGACTGTGGGACTAGCGAACGCCTACGAGCAGTACTTC
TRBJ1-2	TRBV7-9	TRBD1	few	CASSLATGGLNYGYTF	TGTGCCAGCAGCTTAGCCACAGGGGGCCTTAACTATGGCTACACCTTC
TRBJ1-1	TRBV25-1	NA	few	CASRGRANTEAFF	TGTGCCAGCAGGGGACGGGCGAACACTGAAGCTTTCTTT
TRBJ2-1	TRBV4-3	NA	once	CASSQGGTRSYNEQFF	TGCGCCAGCAGCCAAGGGGGGACCCGCTCCTACAATGAGCAGTTCTTC
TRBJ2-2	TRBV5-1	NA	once	CASSLGTTGELFF	TGCGCCAGCAGCCTTGGGACGACCGGGGAGCTGTTTTTT
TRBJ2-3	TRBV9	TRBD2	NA	CASSVEGSSGDLTDTQYF	TGTGCCAGCAGCGTAGAAGGGTCTAGCGGGGATCTGACAGATACGCAGTATTTT
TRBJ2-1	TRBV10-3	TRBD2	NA	CASGGARNEQFF	TGTGCCAGCGGGGGGGCCAGGAATGAGCAGTTCTTC
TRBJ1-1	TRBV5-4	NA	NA	CASSWRGGNTEAFF	TGTGCCAGCAGCTGGAGAGGGGGGAACACTGAAGCTTTCTTT
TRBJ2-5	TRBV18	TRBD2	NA	CASSPPLAGQETQYF	TGTGCCAGCTCACCACCACTAGCGGGCCAAGAGACCCAGTACTTC
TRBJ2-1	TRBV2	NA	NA	CASIRTFREQFF	TGTGCCAGCATTCGTACCTTTCGTGAGCAGTTCTTC
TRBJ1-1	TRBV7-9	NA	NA	CASSLRDGNTEAFF	TGTGCCAGCAGCTTAAGGGATGGGAACACTGAAGCTTTCTTT
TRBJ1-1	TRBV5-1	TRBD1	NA	CASSASDRGPGQTEAFF	TGCGCCAGCAGCGCGTCGGACAGGGGGCCGGGTCAGACTGAAGCTTTCTTT
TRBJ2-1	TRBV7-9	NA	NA	CASTGGNEQFF	TGTGCCAGCACCGGGGGAAATGAGCAGTTCTTC
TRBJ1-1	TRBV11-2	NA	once	CASSFSWDLIENTEAFF	TGTGCCAGCAGCTTCTCTTGGGATCTAATTGAGAACACTGAAGCTTTCTTT
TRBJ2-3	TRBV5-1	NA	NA	CASSSNTDTQYF	TGCGCCAGCAGCTCCAATACAGATACGCAGTATTTT
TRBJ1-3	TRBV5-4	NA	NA	CASSLQGTGNTIYF	TGTGCCAGCAGCTTACAGGGCACTGGAAACACCATATATTTT
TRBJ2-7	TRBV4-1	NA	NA	CASSQGPTYEQYF	TGCGCCAGCAGCCAGGGCCCTACCTACGAGCAGTACTTC
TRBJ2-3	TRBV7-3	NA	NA	CASSLTGHTDTQYF	TGTGCCAGCAGCTTAACAGGGCACACAGATACGCAGTATTTT
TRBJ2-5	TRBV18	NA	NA	CASSPEASSGETQYF	TGTGCCAGCTCACCAGAGGCCTCCAGCGGAGAGACCCAGTACTTC
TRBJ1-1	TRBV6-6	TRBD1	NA	CASSSVQGVTEAFF	TGTGCCAGCAGTTCCGTACAGGGGGTCACTGAAGCTTTCTTT
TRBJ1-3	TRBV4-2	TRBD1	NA	CASSQNRGAGNTIYF	TGTGCCAGCAGCCAGAACAGGGGAGCTGGAAACACCATATATTTT
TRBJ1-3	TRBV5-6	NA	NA	CASSLQSWDSGNTIYF	TGTGCCAGCAGCTTGCAGAGTTGGGACTCTGGAAACACCATATATTTT
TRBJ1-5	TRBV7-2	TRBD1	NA	CASSSSSPGQRNQPQHF	TGTGCCAGCAGCTCCAGCTCTCCGGGACAGCGAAATCAGCCCCAGCATTTT
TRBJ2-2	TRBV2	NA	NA	CASSEEWGVRFF	TGTGCCAGCAGTGAAGAATGGGGCGTGCGGTTTTTT
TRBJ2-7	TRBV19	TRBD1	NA	CASSMDRGPLDEQYF	TGTGCCAGTAGTATGGACAGGGGGCCGTTGGACGAGCAGTACTTC
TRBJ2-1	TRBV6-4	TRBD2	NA	CASERGSYNEQFF	TGTGCCAGCGAGCGGGGCTCCTACAATGAGCAGTTCTTC
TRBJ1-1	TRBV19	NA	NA	CASSTDGVPNPEAFF	TGTGCCAGTAGTACGGACGGGGTACCTAACCCTGAAGCTTTCTTT
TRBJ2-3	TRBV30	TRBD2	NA	CAWSEKRLAGDTQYF	TGTGCCTGGAGTGAAAAGCGTCTAGCGGGAGATACGCAGTATTTT
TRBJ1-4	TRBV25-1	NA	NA	CASTDGGAGEKLFF	TGTGCCAGCACCGATGGGGGAGCGGGTGAAAAACTGTTTTTT
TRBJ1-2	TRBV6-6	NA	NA	CASSPAGQGFYGYTF	TGTGCCAGCAGTCCCGCGGGGCAGGGTTTCTATGGCTACACCTTC
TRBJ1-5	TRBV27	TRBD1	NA	CASGTGGWLQPQHF	TGTGCCAGCGGGACAGGGGGCTGGTTGCAGCCCCAGCATTTT
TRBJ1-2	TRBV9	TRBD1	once	CASSAGDSPGYTF	TGTGCCAGCAGCGCTGGGGACAGTCCTGGCTACACCTTC
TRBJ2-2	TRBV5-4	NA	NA	CASSLGGTRANTGELFF	TGTGCCAGCAGCTTGGGGGGGACTCGGGCGAACACCGGGGAGCTGTTTTTT
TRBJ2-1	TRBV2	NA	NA	CASNDRYNEQFF	TGTGCCAGCAACGACAGGTACAATGAGCAGTTCTTC
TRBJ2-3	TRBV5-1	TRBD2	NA	CASSLESGRVDTQYF	TGCGCCAGCAGCTTGGAGAGCGGGAGGGTGGATACGCAGTATTTT
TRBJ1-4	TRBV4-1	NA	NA	CASSQERRSGNEKLFF	TGCGCCAGCAGCCAAGAAAGGCGCAGCGGAAATGAAAAACTGTTTTTT
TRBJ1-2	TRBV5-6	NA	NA	CASSPTGPYGYTF	TGTGCCAGCAGCCCGACGGGCCCCTATGGCTACACCTTC